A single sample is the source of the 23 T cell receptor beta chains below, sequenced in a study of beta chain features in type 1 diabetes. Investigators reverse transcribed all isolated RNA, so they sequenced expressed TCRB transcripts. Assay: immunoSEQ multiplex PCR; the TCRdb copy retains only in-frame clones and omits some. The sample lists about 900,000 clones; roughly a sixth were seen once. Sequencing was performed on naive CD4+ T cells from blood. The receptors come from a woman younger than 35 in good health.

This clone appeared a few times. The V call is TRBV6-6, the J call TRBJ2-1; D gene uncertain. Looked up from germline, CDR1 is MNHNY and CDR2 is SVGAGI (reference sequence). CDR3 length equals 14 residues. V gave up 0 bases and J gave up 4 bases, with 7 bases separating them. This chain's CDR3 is CASSYSSAYNEQFF. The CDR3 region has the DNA TGTGCCAGCAGTTACTCATCAGCATACAATGAGCAGTTCTTC.

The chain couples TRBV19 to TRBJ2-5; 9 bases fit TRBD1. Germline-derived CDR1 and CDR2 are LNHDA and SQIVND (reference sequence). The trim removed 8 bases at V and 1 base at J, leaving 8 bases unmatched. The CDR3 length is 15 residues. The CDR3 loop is CASSPGQGPQETQYF. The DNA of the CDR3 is TGTGCCAGTTCCCCGGGACAGGGACCCCAAGAGACCCAGTACTTC.

The CDR3 coding sequence is TGTGCCAGCAGGACGCTAAGCCAAAAGCAGTTCTTC. Translating it yields CASRTLSQKQFF. The genes are TRBV6-5 and TRBJ2-1; D unclear. The CDR3 has 12 residues. Trimming took off 6 bases at V and 11 bases at J, with 14 bases between the two ends. Germline V lookup: CDR1 MNHEY, CDR2 SVGAGI.

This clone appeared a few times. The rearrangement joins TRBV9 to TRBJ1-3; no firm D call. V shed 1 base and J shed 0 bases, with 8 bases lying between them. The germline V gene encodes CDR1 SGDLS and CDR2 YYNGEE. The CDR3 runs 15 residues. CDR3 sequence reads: CASSVLGSSGNTIYF. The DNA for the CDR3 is TGTGCCAGCAGCGTACTGGGGAGCTCTGGAAACACCATATATTTT.

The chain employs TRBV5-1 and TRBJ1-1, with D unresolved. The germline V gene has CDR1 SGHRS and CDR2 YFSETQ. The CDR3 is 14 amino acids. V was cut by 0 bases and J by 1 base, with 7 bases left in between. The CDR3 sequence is CASSLAVQNTEAFF. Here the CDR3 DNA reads TGCGCCAGCAGCTTGGCCGTTCAGAACACTGAAGCTTTCTTT.

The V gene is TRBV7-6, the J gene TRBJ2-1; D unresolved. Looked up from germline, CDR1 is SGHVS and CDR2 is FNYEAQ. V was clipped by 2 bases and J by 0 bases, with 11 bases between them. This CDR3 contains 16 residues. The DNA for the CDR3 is TGTGCCAGCAGCTTAAATTGGCGGAGCTCCTACAATGAGCAGTTCTTC. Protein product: CASSLNWRSSYNEQFF.

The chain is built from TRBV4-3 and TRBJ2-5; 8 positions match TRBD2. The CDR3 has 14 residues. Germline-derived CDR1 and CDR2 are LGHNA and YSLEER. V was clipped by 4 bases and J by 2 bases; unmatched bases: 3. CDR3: CASSPGTSQETQYF. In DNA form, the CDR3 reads TGCGCCAGCAGCCCGGGGACTAGTCAAGAGACCCAGTACTTC.

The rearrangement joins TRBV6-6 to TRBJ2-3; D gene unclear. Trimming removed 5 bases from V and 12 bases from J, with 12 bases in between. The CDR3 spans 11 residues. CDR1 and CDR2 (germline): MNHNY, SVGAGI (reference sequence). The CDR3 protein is CASSPHLSQYF. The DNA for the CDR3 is TGTGCCAGCAGTCCTCATTTATCTCAGTATTTT.

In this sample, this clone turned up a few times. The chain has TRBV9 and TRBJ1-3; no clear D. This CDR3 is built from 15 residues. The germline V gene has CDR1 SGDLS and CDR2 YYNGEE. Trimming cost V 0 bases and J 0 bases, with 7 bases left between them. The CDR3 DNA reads TGTGCCAGCAGCGTAGGACTTTCCTCTGGAAACACCATATATTTT. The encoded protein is CASSVGLSSGNTIYF.

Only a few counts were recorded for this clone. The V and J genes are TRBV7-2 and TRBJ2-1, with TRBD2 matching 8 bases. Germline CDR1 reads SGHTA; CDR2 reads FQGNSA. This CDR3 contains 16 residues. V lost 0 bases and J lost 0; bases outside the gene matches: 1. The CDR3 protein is CASSLASGISYNEQFF. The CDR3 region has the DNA TGTGCCAGCAGCTTAGCTAGCGGGATCTCCTACAATGAGCAGTTCTTC.

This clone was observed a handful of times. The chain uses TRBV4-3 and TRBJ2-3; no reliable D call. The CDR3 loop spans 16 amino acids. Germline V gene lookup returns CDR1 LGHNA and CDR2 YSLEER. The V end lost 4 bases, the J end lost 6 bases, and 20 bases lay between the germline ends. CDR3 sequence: CASSRLVGVSSDTQYF. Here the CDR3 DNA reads TGCGCCAGCAGCCGCCTAGTAGGTGTCAGTTCTGATACGCAGTATTTT.

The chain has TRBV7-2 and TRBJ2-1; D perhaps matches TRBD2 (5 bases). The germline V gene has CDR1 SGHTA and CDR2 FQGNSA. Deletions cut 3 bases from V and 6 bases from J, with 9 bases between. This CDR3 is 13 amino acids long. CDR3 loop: CASSFGNANEQFF. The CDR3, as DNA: TGTGCCAGCAGCTTCGGGAACGCCAATGAGCAGTTCTTC. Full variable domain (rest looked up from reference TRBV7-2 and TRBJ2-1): GAGVSQSPSNKVTEKGKDVELRCDPISGHTALYWYRQSLGQGLEFLIYFQGNSAPDKSGLPSDRFSAERTGGSVSTLTIQRTQQEDSAVYLCASSFGNANEQFFGPGTRLTVL.

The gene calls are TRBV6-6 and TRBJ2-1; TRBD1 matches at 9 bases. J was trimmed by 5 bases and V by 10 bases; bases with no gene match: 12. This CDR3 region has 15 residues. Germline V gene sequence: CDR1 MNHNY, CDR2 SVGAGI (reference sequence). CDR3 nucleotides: TGTGCCACTCGACCGGGACAGGGAGCCCACAATGAGCAGTTCTTC. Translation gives CATRPGQGAHNEQFF.

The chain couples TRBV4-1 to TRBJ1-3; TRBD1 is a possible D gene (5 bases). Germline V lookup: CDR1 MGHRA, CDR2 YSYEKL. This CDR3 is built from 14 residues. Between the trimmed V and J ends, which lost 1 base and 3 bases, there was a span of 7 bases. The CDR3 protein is CASSQGGFGNTIYF. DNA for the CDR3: TGCGCCAGCAGCCAAGGGGGCTTTGGAAACACCATATATTTT.

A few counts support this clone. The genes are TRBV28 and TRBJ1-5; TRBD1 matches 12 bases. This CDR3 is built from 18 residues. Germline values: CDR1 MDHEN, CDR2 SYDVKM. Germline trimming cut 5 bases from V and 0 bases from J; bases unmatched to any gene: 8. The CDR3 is CASSQPGQGAPSNQPQHF. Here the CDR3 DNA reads TGTGCCAGCAGTCAACCGGGACAGGGGGCGCCTAGCAATCAGCCCCAGCATTTT.

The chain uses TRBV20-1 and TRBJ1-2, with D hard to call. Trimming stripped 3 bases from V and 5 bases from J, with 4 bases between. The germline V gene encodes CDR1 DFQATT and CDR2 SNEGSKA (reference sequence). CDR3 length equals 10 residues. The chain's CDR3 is CSARHYGYTF. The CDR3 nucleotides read TGCAGTGCTAGGCATTATGGCTACACCTTC.

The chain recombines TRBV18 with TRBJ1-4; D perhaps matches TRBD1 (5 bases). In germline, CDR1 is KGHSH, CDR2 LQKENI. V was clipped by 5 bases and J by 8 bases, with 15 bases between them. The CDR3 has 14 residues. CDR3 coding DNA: TGTGCCAGCTCAACGATCGGGGGAGGAGAAAAACTGTTTTTT. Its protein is CASSTIGGGEKLFF.

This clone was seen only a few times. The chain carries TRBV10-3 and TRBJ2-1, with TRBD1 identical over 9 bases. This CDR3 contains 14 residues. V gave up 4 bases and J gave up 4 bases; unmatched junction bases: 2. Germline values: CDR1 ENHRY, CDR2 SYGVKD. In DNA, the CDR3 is TGTGCCATCAGTGGGGGACAGGGATACAATGAGCAGTTCTTC. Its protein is CAISGGQGYNEQFF.

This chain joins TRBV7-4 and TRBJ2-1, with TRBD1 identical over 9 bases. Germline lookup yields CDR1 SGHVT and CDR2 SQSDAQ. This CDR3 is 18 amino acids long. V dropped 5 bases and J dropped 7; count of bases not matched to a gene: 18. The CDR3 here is CASSPGQGATSCRNEQFF. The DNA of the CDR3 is TGTGCCAGCAGCCCGGGACAGGGCGCGACTAGCTGTCGTAATGAGCAGTTCTTC. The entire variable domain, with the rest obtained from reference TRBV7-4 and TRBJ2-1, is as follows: GAGVSQSPRYKVAKRGRDVALRCDSISGHVTLYWYRQTLGQGSEVLTYSQSDAQRDKSGRPSGRFSAERPERSVSTLKIQRTEQGDSAVYLCASSPGQGATSCRNEQFFGPGTRLTVL.

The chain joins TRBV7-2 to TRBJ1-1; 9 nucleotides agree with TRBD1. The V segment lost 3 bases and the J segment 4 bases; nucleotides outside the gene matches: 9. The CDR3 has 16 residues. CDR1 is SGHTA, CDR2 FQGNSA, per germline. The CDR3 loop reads CASSFLRGQGSTEAFF. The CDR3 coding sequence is TGTGCCAGCAGCTTTCTTCGGGGACAGGGTAGCACTGAAGCTTTCTTT. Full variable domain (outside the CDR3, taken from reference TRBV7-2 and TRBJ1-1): GAGVSQSPSNKVTEKGKDVELRCDPISGHTALYWYRQSLGQGLEFLIYFQGNSAPDKSGLPSDRFSAERTGGSVSTLTIQRTQQEDSAVYLCASSFLRGQGSTEAFFGQGTRLTVV.

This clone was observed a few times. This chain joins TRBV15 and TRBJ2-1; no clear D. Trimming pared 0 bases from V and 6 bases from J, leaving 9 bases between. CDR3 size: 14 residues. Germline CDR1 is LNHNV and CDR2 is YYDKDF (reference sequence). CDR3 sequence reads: CATSREVLTNEQFF. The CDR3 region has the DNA TGTGCCACCAGCAGAGAGGTGCTAACCAATGAGCAGTTCTTC.

In DNA, the CDR3 is TGTGCCAGCAGTTACTCGAGGACAGCGAAGGGTGGCTACACCTTC. Amino acid sequence: CASSYSRTAKGGYTF. This chain connects TRBV6-5 to TRBJ1-2, with D perhaps TRBD1 (6 bases). The CDR3 is 15 residues long. The ends were cut back, 0 bases at V and 7 bases at J, with 15 bases in the middle. Germline V gene sequence: CDR1 MNHEY, CDR2 SVGAGI.

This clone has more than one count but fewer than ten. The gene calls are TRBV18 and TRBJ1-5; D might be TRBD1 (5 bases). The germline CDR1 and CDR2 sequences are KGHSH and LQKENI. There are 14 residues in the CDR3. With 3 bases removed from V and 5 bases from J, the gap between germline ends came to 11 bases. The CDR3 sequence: CASSPRRDDQPQHF. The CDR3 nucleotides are TGTGCCAGCTCACCCCGCAGGGATGATCAGCCCCAGCATTTT.